These T cell receptor beta chains were read from a single sample in a study of control samples from healthy donors and cancer patients. Sequencing was performed with immunoSEQ multiplex PCR; in TCRdb, only in-frame clones are kept and a portion is missing. This table holds 150,000 to 200,000 clones, around 90% found once. The sample was blood. The receptors stem from a woman aged 40 to 50 in good health. Both conserved end residues are part of each CDR3. The D gene is left open where the match is weak. Part of the rows lack a size; the others show once, few, many or a class for expanded clones.

clone_size j_call cdr3_length d_call v_call cdr3_nt cdr3_aa
NA TRBJ1-2 13 TRBD1 TRBV29-1 TGCAGCGTGGAAACAGGGGGTTCTTATGGCTACACCTTC CSVETGGSYGYTF
NA TRBJ2-5 13 NA TRBV7-7 TGTGCCAGCAGCGCGGTCTCCCAAGAGACCCAGTACTTC CASSAVSQETQYF
few TRBJ1-3 17 TRBD1 TRBV3-1/TRBV3-2 TGTGCCAGCAGCCAGGGGACAGCCCGAATCTCTGGAAACACCATATATTTT CASSQGTARISGNTIYF
NA TRBJ1-1 14 NA TRBV4-1 TGCGCCAGCAGCCAAGGGGTCAGTAACACTGAAGCTTTCTTT CASSQGVSNTEAFF
NA TRBJ1-2 14 NA TRBV7-2 TGTGCCAGCAGCTTCTTGGACAGCTTCTATGGCTACACCTTC CASSFLDSFYGYTF
NA TRBJ2-3 15 TRBD2 TRBV10-2 TGCGCCAGCAGTGATCCCGCGGGGGGGTCGGATACGCAGTATTTT CASSDPAGGSDTQYF
NA TRBJ1-1 11 NA TRBV29-1 TGCAGCGTTGCCGGGAGCACTGAAGCTTTCTTT CSVAGSTEAFF
few TRBJ2-1 15 NA TRBV19 TGTGCCAGTAGTATAGGGCGTAGCCAGGGTGGTGAGCAGTTCTTC CASSIGRSQGGEQFF
NA TRBJ1-1 13 NA TRBV5-1 TGCGCCAGCAGCTCGGGGGTGAACACTGAAGCTTTCTTT CASSSGVNTEAFF
NA TRBJ1-2 12 NA TRBV2 TGTGCCAGCAGTGACACAGGGTTTGGCTACACCTTC CASSDTGFGYTF
NA TRBJ2-1 12 TRBD2 TRBV5-4 TGTGCCAGCAGCTCGGGGGGGGATGAGCAGTTCTTC CASSSGGDEQFF
NA TRBJ2-7 15 NA TRBV4-1 TGCGCCAGCAGCCAAGATGTGGGGCCGGGCTACGAGCAGTACTTC CASSQDVGPGYEQYF
NA TRBJ2-2 14 TRBD1 TRBV29-1 TGCAGCTCGAGGACAGGGATGGACACCGGGGAGCTGTTTTTT CSSRTGMDTGELFF
NA TRBJ1-1 15 NA TRBV6-1 TGTGCCAGCAGTGAATGGGGCAGCATGAACACTGAAGCTTTCTTT CASSEWGSMNTEAFF
NA TRBJ2-1 13 NA TRBV7-8 TGTGCCAGCAGCTTCCCAGAATACAATGAGCAGTTCTTC CASSFPEYNEQFF
NA TRBJ1-2 17 NA TRBV7-8 TGTGCCAGCAGCTTTCTTGGGACGGCCTCTACGCTATCGGGCTACACCTTC CASSFLGTASTLSGYTF
NA TRBJ1-1 13 NA TRBV11-3 TGTGCCAGCAGCTCGACGGCGAACACTGAAGCTTTCTTT CASSSTANTEAFF
few TRBJ1-2 11 NA TRBV29-1 TGCAGCGTTGGGGGGACCGGTGGCTACACCTTC CSVGGTGGYTF